Presented here are 3 T cell receptor beta chains from one specimen sequenced in a study of T cell changes during pregnancy in multiple sclerosis. The repertoire was sequenced with immunoSEQ multiplex PCR; TCRdb's copy has only in-frame clones and lacks some. The data hold around 49,000 clones, with about nine tenths observed a single time. The sample was CD4+ T cells from peripheral blood mononuclear cells, taken after pregnancy. These receptors all stem from a female donor in good health, enrolled as a control in a pregnancy study.

This clone was seen more than once but under ten times. The J gene is TRBJ2-4, the V gene TRBV2, with unresolved D. Germline-derived CDR1 and CDR2 are SNHLY and FYNNEI. The ends were cut back, 2 bases at V and 0 bases at J, with 2 bases in the middle. The CDR3 is made up of 13 amino acids. The CDR3 reads CASSELAKNIQYF. As DNA, the CDR3 is TGTGCCAGCAGTGAACTAGCCAAAAACATTCAGTACTTC.

V is TRBV7-2 and J is TRBJ1-2; TRBD1 agrees at 7 bases. V gave up 3 bases and J gave up 4 bases; unmatched junction bases: 11. The CDR3 is 16 residues long. CDR1 SGHTA and CDR2 FQGNSA come from the germline V gene. The CDR3 here is CASSLLAGQASYGYTF. CDR3 DNA: TGTGCCAGCAGCTTGTTGGCCGGACAGGCGAGCTATGGCTACACCTTC.

Worth noting for this clone: The junction shows a germline mismatch at one end, possibly a read error. V and J are TRBV30 and TRBJ1-2; D unresolved. The CDR3 covers 11 residues. CDR1 is GTSNPN and CDR2 is SVGIG in the germline V gene (reference sequence). In DNA form, the CDR3 reads TGTGCCTGGGGGAGGGCCGATAGATCCTCCTTC. Translation: CAWGRADRSSF.